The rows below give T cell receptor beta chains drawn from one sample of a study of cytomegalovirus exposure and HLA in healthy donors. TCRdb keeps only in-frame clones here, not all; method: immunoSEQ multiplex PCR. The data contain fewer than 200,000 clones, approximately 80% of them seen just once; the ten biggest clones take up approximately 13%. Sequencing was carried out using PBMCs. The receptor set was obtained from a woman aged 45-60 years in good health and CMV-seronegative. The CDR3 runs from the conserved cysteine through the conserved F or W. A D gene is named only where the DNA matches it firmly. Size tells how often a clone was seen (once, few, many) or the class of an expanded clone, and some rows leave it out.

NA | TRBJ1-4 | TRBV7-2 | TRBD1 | TGTGCCAGCAGTTCGGGACAGTCTAATGAAAAACTGTTTTTT | CASSSGQSNEKLFF
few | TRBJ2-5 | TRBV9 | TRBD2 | TGTGCCAGCTGGGGGGAGCGGGAAGTGCAAGAGACCCAGTACTTC | CASWGEREVQETQYF
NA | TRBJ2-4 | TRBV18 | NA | TGTGCCAGCTCACCACTCGGACTGTTGGCCAAAAACATTCAGTACTTC | CASSPLGLLAKNIQYF
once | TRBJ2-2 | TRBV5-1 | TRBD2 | TGCGCCAGCAGCTTGGCACTAGCGGGGAACACCGGGGAGCTGTTTTTT | CASSLALAGNTGELFF
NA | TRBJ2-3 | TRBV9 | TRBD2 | TGTGCCAACAGTCAAGAGGGAGGGCCTTCGGATACGCAGTATTTT | CANSQEGGPSDTQYF
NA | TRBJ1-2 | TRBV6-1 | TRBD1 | TGTGCCAGCAGTGGCAGGACAGGGGAATTTAACTATGGCTACACCTTC | CASSGRTGEFNYGYTF
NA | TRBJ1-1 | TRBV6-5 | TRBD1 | TGTGCCAGCAGATCGGGACAGTCGATGAACACTGAAGCTTTCTTT | CASRSGQSMNTEAFF
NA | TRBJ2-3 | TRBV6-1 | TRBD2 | TGTGCCAGCAGTGGGGGACTAGCGGCCACAGATACGCAGTATTTT | CASSGGLAATDTQYF
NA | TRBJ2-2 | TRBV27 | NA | TGTGCCAGCAGTCCGCCCGGGGTCGGGGAGCTGTTTTTT | CASSPPGVGELFF
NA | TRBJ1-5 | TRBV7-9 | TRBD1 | TGTGCCAGCAGCGCCGGGACAGAAACTTCGGCCCAGCATTTT | CASSAGTETSAQHF
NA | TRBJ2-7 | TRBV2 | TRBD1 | TGTGCCGTCCCAACCAGGACAGGGGGCGGCGAGCAGTACTTC | CAVPTRTGGGEQYF
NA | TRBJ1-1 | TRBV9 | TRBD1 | TGTGCCAGCAGCTCCTACAGGGGGCTTACGACTGAAGCTTTCTTT | CASSSYRGLTTEAFF
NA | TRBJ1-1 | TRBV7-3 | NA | TGTGCCAGCAGCTTATCTTTGAACACTGAAGCTTTCTTT | CASSLSLNTEAFF
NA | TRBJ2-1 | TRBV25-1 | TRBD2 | TGTGCCAGCAGCCGGCGAATAGCGGGGGACCTCTCCTACAATGAGCAGTTCTTC | CASSRRIAGDLSYNEQFF
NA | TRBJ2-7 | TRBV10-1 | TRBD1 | TGCGCCAGCAGTGACCGTTGTTGTAGGGGGACAGGGGGACACGAGCAGTACTTC | CASSDRCCRGTGGHEQYF
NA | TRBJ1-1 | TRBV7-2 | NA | TGTGCCAGCAGCTTAGACTTCGGGGGGGACACTGAAGCTTTCTTT | CASSLDFGGDTEAFF
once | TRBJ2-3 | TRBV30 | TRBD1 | TGTGCCTGGAGTGTGGGACAGGTAGCTAGCACAGATACGCAGTATTTT | CAWSVGQVASTDTQYF
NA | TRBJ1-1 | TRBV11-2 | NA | TGTGCCAGCAGCTCTAGCGACAGGAACACTGAAGCTTTCTTT | CASSSSDRNTEAFF
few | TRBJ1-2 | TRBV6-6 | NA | TGTGCCAGCACTACGAGCTATGGCTACACCTTC | CASTTSYGYTF
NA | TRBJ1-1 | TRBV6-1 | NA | TGTGCCAGCAGTGCTGGGGCAAACACTGAAGCTTTCTTT | CASSAGANTEAFF
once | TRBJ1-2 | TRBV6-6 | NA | TGTGCCAGCAGTTACAGTCAGGGCGCTAACTATGGCTACACCTTC | CASSYSQGANYGYTF
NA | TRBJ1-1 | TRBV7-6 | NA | TGTGCCAGCAGCTTCCAGGCCTTGAACACTGAAGCTTTCTTT | CASSFQALNTEAFF
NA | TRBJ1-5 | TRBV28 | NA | TGTGCCAGCAGTTTTGGACAGTACAATCAGCCCCAGCATTTT | CASSFGQYNQPQHF